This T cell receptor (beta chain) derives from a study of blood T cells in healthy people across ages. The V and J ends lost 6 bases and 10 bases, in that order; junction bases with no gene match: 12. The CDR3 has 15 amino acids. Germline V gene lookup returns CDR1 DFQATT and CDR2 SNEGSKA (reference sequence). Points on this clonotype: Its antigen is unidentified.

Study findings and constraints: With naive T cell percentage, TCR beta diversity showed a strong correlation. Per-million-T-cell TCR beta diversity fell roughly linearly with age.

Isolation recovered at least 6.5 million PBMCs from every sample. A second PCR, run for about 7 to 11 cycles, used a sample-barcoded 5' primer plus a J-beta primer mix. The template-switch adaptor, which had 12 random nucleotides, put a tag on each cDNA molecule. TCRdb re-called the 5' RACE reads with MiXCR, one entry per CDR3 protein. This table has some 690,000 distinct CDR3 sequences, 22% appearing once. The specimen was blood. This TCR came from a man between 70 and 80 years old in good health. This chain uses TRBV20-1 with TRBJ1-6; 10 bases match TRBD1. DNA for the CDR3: TGCAGTGCAGATCCCCTGGGACAGGGGAACTCACCCCTCCACTTT. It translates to CSADPLGQGNSPLHF.